The rows below give T cell receptor beta chains drawn from one sample of a study of post-analysis software for immune sequencing data. TCRdb reprocessed the PCR reads via MiXCR and lists one record per CDR3 protein. The sample records 820,000 or so distinct CDR3 sequences, around 53% being singletons. The sequencing input was blood. Every receptor here comes from a girl aged 10-17 years with multiple sclerosis. Both conserved end residues are part of each CDR3. The D gene is left open where the match is weak. The listing skips clone size in some rows; elsewhere it reads once, few, many or a size class.

abundance,j_gene,d_gene,v_gene,CDR3aa,CDR3nt
NA,TRBJ2-7,TRBD1,TRBV12-3/TRBV12-4,CASSRITGGTYEQYF,TGTGCCAGCAGCCGAATAACAGGGGGTACCTACGAGCAGTACTTC
NA,TRBJ1-2,NA,TRBV6-5,CASSGTGTSVGYTF,TGTGCCAGCAGCGGAACGGGGACAAGCGTTGGCTACACCTTC
NA,TRBJ2-1,TRBD2,TRBV29-1,CSVEDLVGTSVMVNEQFF,TGCAGCGTTGAAGATCTTGTTGGGACTAGCGTTATGGTCAATGAGCAGTTCTTC
NA,TRBJ2-3,NA,TRBV18,CASSPSFQSSNTQYF,TGTGCCAGCTCACCATCCTTCCAATCGTCCAATACGCAGTATTTT
few,TRBJ2-3,TRBD2,TRBV7-6,CASSLGTSGGPSDTQYF,TGTGCCAGCAGCCTCGGGACTAGCGGGGGGCCCTCGGATACGCAGTATTTT
NA,TRBJ2-1,NA,TRBV7-6,CASSLHSNEQFF,TGTGCCAGCAGCTTACACAGCAATGAGCAGTTCTTC
few,TRBJ2-3,NA,TRBV5-6,CASSLMNTQYF,TGTGCCAGCAGCTTGATGAATACGCAGTATTTT
NA,TRBJ1-2,NA,TRBV4-1,CASSQDPGRMQRYGYTF,TGCGCCAGCAGCCAAGATCCTGGTCGGATGCAACGCTATGGCTACACCTTC
few,TRBJ2-1,TRBD2,TRBV12-3/TRBV12-4,CASSLLGLAGNEQFF,TGTGCCAGCAGTTTACTAGGACTAGCGGGCAATGAGCAGTTCTTC
few,TRBJ2-7,TRBD2,TRBV29-1,CSVGRSGSYFYEQYF,TGCAGCGTCGGTCGAAGCGGGAGTTATTTCTACGAGCAGTACTTC
NA,TRBJ2-7,TRBD2,TRBV10-3,CAISESGSGRGRDEQYF,TGTGCCATCAGTGAGTCGGGAAGCGGGAGAGGAAGGGACGAGCAGTACTTC
few,TRBJ2-5,TRBD2,TRBV29-1,CSGGGIQETQYF,TGCAGCGGGGGAGGGATTCAAGAGACCCAGTACTTC
NA,TRBJ2-1,TRBD2,TRBV6-5,CASSLRGVSYNEQFF,TGTGCCAGCAGTCTGCGGGGGGTCTCCTACAATGAGCAGTTCTTC
NA,TRBJ2-7,NA,TRBV7-8,CASSSKGVGYEQYF,TGTGCCAGCAGTTCCAAGGGGGTCGGCTACGAGCAGTACTTC
NA,TRBJ2-7,TRBD1,TRBV7-8,CASSLMGQGAYEQYF,TGTGCCAGCAGCTTAATGGGACAGGGGGCCTACGAGCAGTACTTC
few,TRBJ2-7,TRBD2,TRBV10-3,CAILAGVSSEQYF,TGTGCCATATTAGCGGGAGTTTCATCCGAGCAGTACTTC
once,TRBJ2-5,TRBD2,TRBV9,CASSGRGVPLETQYF,TGTGCCAGCAGCGGTCGGGGGGTACCCTTGGAGACCCAGTACTTC
once,TRBJ1-2,NA,TRBV20-1,CSALPTTANYGYTF,TGCAGTGCCCTCCCGACGACAGCTAACTATGGCTACACCTTC
few,TRBJ2-7,TRBD2,TRBV20-1,CSAVTSGRAREQYF,TGCAGTGCTGTGACTAGCGGGAGGGCGCGCGAGCAGTACTTC
NA,TRBJ2-6,NA,TRBV3-1,CASSQKPIVPRRAGANVLTF,TGTGCCAGCAGCCAAAAACCGATCGTTCCAAGGCGCGCTGGGGCCAACGTCCTGACTTTC
few,TRBJ1-2,NA,TRBV7-3,CASSAGSDSYGYTF,TGTGCCAGCAGCGCAGGATCCGATAGCTATGGCTACACCTTC
NA,TRBJ1-1,NA,TRBV15,CATSSHGGAEAFF,TGTGCCACCAGCAGCCACGGCGGCGCTGAAGCTTTCTTT
NA,TRBJ1-1,TRBD1,TRBV5-1,CASSGGDRAAEAFF,TGCGCCAGCAGCGGGGGTGACAGGGCGGCTGAAGCTTTCTTT
few,TRBJ2-7,TRBD2,TRBV6-2/TRBV6-3,CASSRSGTSYEQYF,TGTGCCAGCAGTCGCTCGGGGACTAGTTACGAGCAGTACTTC
few,TRBJ1-5,TRBD1,TRBV25-1,CASTGTGRNQPQHF,TGTGCCAGCACCGGGACAGGGCGCAATCAGCCCCAGCATTTT
NA,TRBJ2-1,NA,TRBV6-6,CASRQEDNEQFF,TGTGCCAGCCGACAGGAGGACAATGAGCAGTTCTTC
NA,TRBJ2-7,TRBD1,TRBV5-1,CASSLQGAVSYEQYF,TGCGCCAGCAGCTTACAGGGGGCGGTCTCCTACGAGCAGTACTTC
NA,TRBJ1-2,NA,TRBV20-1,CSARDSRPQGYGYTF,TGCAGTGCTAGAGATAGCCGGCCTCAGGGCTATGGCTACACCTTC
NA,TRBJ2-1,TRBD1,TRBV7-8,CASSLNGQAYNEQFF,TGTGCCAGCAGCTTAAACGGACAGGCCTACAATGAGCAGTTCTTC
NA,TRBJ2-5,TRBD1,TRBV11-2,CASSLRTGYETQYF,TGTGCCAGCAGCTTAAGGACAGGGTACGAGACCCAGTACTTC
few,TRBJ1-2,TRBD1,TRBV7-9,CASSLAVTGGRGYTF,TGTGCCAGCAGCTTAGCGGTTACAGGGGGCCGTGGCTACACCTTC
NA,TRBJ2-3,TRBD2,TRBV25-1,CASKSLGAGESTDTQYF,TGTGCCAGCAAATCCCTTGGAGCGGGAGAGTCCACAGATACGCAGTATTTT
NA,TRBJ2-7,NA,TRBV4-2,CASSRDPGGYEQYF,TGTGCCAGCTCCCGGGACCCCGGGGGTTACGAGCAGTACTTC
once,TRBJ2-4,NA,TRBV28,CATAFIRPKNIQYF,TGTGCCACCGCCTTTATCCGACCCAAAAACATTCAGTACTTC
once,TRBJ2-3,TRBD1,TRBV28,CASSFLGQLADTQYF,TGTGCCAGCAGTTTCCTGGGACAGCTCGCAGATACGCAGTATTTT
many,TRBJ2-1,NA,TRBV11-1,CASSLGFLSRKYNEQFF,TGTGCCAGCAGCCTAGGCTTCCTGTCTAGAAAGTACAATGAGCAGTTCTTC
NA,TRBJ2-1,TRBD2,TRBV20-1,CSARDRRLAGGSSYNEQFF,TGCAGTGCTAGAGATCGTCGGCTAGCGGGGGGCAGCTCCTACAATGAGCAGTTCTTC
NA,TRBJ2-7,NA,TRBV29-1,CSATDKGFEQYF,TGCAGCGCTACGGACAAGGGATTTGAGCAGTACTTC
many,TRBJ2-1,NA,TRBV5-6,CASSLTGWGKYNEQFF,TGTGCCAGCAGCTTAACAGGGTGGGGAAAGTACAATGAGCAGTTCTTC
NA,TRBJ2-5,NA,TRBV21-1,CASSSGTSEETQYF,TGTGCCAGCAGCAGCGGGACTAGCGAGGAGACCCAGTACTTC
few,TRBJ2-3,NA,TRBV7-7,CASSFYSTDTQYF,TGTGCCAGCAGCTTTTATAGCACAGATACGCAGTATTTT
few,TRBJ2-7,NA,TRBV7-2,CASSWGRPLYF,TGTGCCAGCAGCTGGGGCCGCCCCCTGTACTTC
few,TRBJ1-1,NA,TRBV7-9,CASSLTRGDNTEAFF,TGTGCCAGCAGCTTAACGAGGGGCGATAACACTGAAGCTTTCTTT
NA,TRBJ1-4,NA,TRBV7-9,CASSTTSRTNEKLFF,TGTGCCAGCAGCACGACCTCGAGGACTAATGAAAAACTGTTTTTT
few,TRBJ2-7,NA,TRBV5-1,CASSLVWQISHEQYF,TGCGCCAGCAGCTTGGTATGGCAGATTTCCCACGAGCAGTACTTC
NA,TRBJ2-7,NA,TRBV7-9,CASSQTVSYEQYF,TGTGCCAGCAGTCAGACAGTCTCCTACGAGCAGTACTTC
NA,TRBJ2-5,NA,TRBV7-6,CASSRRSSGSQETQYF,TGTGCCAGCAGCCGTAGGTCATCAGGGTCTCAAGAGACCCAGTACTTC
few,TRBJ2-7,TRBD1,TRBV10-3,CAISVQGAREQYF,TGTGCCATCAGTGTCCAGGGGGCGCGTGAGCAGTACTTC